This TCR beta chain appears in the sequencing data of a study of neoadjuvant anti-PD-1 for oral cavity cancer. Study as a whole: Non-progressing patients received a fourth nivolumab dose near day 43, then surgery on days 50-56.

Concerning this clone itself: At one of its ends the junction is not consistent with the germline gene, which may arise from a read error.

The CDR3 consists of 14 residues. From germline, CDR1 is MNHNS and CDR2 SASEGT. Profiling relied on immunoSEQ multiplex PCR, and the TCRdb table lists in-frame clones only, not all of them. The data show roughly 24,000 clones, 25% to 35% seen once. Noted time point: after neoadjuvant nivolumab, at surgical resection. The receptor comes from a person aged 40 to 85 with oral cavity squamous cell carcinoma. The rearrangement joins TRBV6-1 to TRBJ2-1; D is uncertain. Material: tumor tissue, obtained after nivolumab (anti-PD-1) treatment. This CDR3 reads CASTEGPAYNEQFF. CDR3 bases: TGTGCCAGCACTGAAGGTCCAGCCTACAATGAGCAGTTCTTC.